This record covers a single T cell receptor (beta chain). As yet, its antigen is unknown. Data came from immunoSEQ multiplex PCR; TCRdb stores just in-frame clones and leaves some out. Counted here are around 990,000 clones, approximately 75% occurring once; the ten biggest clones make up roughly 0.9%. This specimen comes from a study of shared clonotypes between healthy human individuals. Study-wide background: Each donor's CD8 memory used one plate, CD8 naive two, each CD4 subset three. Broader study findings: Despite large depth, rarefaction showed incomplete sorted-subset sequencing. The study found lower generation probabilities in non-shared clonotypes than in those shared by all four donors.

The CDR3 spans 13 residues. The V end was cut by 4 bases, the J end by 0 bases, with 6 bases between. CDR1 is SGHRS and CDR2 is YFSETQ in the germline V gene. This chain joins TRBV5-1 and TRBJ2-3, with D hard to call. This TCR came from a man younger than 35 in good health. Some clones in this sample may be carry-over from other donors' samples. The sequenced material came from memory CD4+ T cells from PBMCs. Subset described: CD45RA-negative fraction. As DNA, the CDR3 is TGCGCCAGCAGCAGGGTCAGCACAGATACGCAGTATTTT. Its translation is CASSRVSTDTQYF.